What follows describes a single T cell receptor (beta chain). The sample contains more than one DNA sequence encoding this CDR3. The CDR3 covers 14 residues. Per the germline V gene, CDR1 is SGHTA and CDR2 is FQGNSA. V lost 0 bases, J lost 1 base, and 4 bases lay in between. Libraries were prepared by immunoSEQ multiplex PCR; TCRdb keeps only in-frame clonotypes and omits some of them. Among 70,000 to 100,000 clones listed, around 92% were seen once. This specimen comes from a study of control samples from healthy donors and cancer patients. The genes are TRBV7-2 and TRBJ1-3; D is undetermined. This receptor was taken from a man aged 50-59 years in good health. Source material: blood. Here the CDR3 DNA reads TGTGCCAGCAGCTTAGCCGGGTCTGGAAACACCATATATTTT. This translates into CASSLAGSGNTIYF.